This T cell receptor (beta chain) was identified during a study of blood T cell repertoires in COVID-19. On the study more broadly: Acute-phase and convalescent COVID-19 samples originated in the United States, Italy and Spain. T cells, B-cell-depleted T cells, or PBMCs supplied cDNA or gDNA.

Trimming removed 9 bases at V and 0 bases at J, with 16 bases between. The CDR3 has 15 amino acids. Germline loops: CDR1 MGHDK, CDR2 SYGVNS. Some clones are missing from TCRdb's copy, which holds only in-frame ones; the method was immunoSEQ multiplex PCR. The table shows fewer than 70,000 clones, with roughly 88% occurring only once. The receptor comes from a human donor in a cohort sampled during active COVID-19. Sequenced material: peripheral blood. The rearrangement joins TRBV25-1 to TRBJ2-3, with D possibly being TRBD1 (5 bases). The CDR3: CASQLDRSSTDTQYF. CDR3 coding DNA: TGTGCCAGTCAATTAGACAGATCTAGCACAGATACGCAGTATTTT.